Listed here are 26 T cell receptor beta chains from one sample, sequenced in a study of shared clonotypes between healthy human individuals. Cells designated naive CD8 were CD45RO-negative and were positively selected for CCR7, with terminally differentiated effector memory CD45RA+ cells excluded. Generated by immunoSEQ multiplex PCR, the TCRdb table keeps only in-frame clones and is missing some. The repertoire holds about 680,000 clones, with 92% as singletons. The sample comprised naive CD8+ T cells sorted from blood. The receptor source for this set is a man aged 30-40 years in good health.

The V call is TRBV4-1, the J call TRBJ2-1; no definite D call. CDR1 MGHRA and CDR2 YSYEKL come from the germline V gene. The CDR3 is 14 residues long. V lost 4 bases to trimming and J lost 4 bases, with 11 bases between them. The CDR3 DNA is TGCGCCAGCAGCCCAGACCAATCTTACAATGAGCAGTTCTTC. It specifies CASSPDQSYNEQFF.

The J gene is TRBJ1-2, the V gene TRBV28, with D perhaps matching TRBD1 (5 bases). The V end was cut by 2 bases, the J end by 4 bases, with 11 bases between. This CDR3 has 14 amino acids. Germline V gene data show CDR1 as MDHEN and CDR2 as SYDVKM. CDR3 DNA: TGTGCCAGCAGTTTAAAGTTCCAGGGCTATGGCTACACCTTC. This encodes CASSLKFQGYGYTF.

The CDR3 DNA sequence: TGCGCCAGCAGCCAAGGAGAAGGCCGCGAGCAGTACTTC. Encoded protein: CASSQGEGREQYF. The chain combines TRBV4-1 with TRBJ2-7; the D is unclear. Trimming cost V 1 base and J 6 bases, with 10 bases left between them. The germline V gene encodes CDR1 MGHRA and CDR2 YSYEKL. The length of the CDR3 is 13 residues.

This clone was counted a single time. This chain uses TRBV9 with TRBJ1-2, with TRBD1 matching 7 bases. Trimming took 3 bases from V and 5 from J; bases not matched to a gene: 13. The CDR3 length is 16 residues. Germline CDR1 and CDR2: SGDLS and YYNGEE. This chain's CDR3 is CASSAVTRGLDYGYTF. Written as DNA, the CDR3 is TGTGCCAGCAGCGCCGTGACGAGGGGGCTTGATTATGGCTACACCTTC.

V is TRBV7-9 and J is TRBJ1-1; no firm D call. The length of the CDR3 is 12 residues. From germline, CDR1 is SEHNR and CDR2 FQNEAQ (reference sequence). V was pared by 5 bases and J by 6 bases, with 10 bases between. CDR3 nucleotide sequence: TGTGCCAGCAGCCCGGGTAGCGCTGAAGCTTTCTTT. This encodes CASSPGSAEAFF.

This clone was picked up one time. The chain uses TRBV5-5 and TRBJ2-5, with 9 bases fitting TRBD1. This CDR3 comprises 14 residues. Germline values: CDR1 SGHKS, CDR2 YYEKEE (reference sequence). V trimming: 4 bases; J trimming: 3 bases; junction bases outside the gene matches: 4. CDR3 DNA: TGTGCCAGCAGCGAACGGACAGGGGAAGAGACCCAGTACTTC. This sequence encodes CASSERTGEETQYF.

The gene calls are TRBV5-1 and TRBJ2-1; TRBD1 matches at 12 bases. CDR3 length: 15 amino acids. Looked up from germline, CDR1 is SGHRS and CDR2 is YFSETQ. V trimming: 0 bases; J trimming: 8 bases; junction bases outside the gene matches: 3. The CDR3 sequence: CASSLEGTGGDEQFF. DNA of the CDR3: TGCGCCAGCAGCTTGGAAGGGACAGGGGGCGATGAGCAGTTCTTC.

The V call is TRBV20-1, the J call TRBJ1-2; D remains ambiguous. Germline CDR1 DFQATT, CDR2 SNEGSKA (reference sequence). The germline V and J ends were trimmed by 1 base and 3 bases, with 3 bases remaining between them. This CDR3 region has 11 residues. CDR3 protein: CSARVDYGYTF. The CDR3 DNA is TGCAGTGCTAGAGTGGACTATGGCTACACCTTC.

This chain connects TRBV29-1 to TRBJ2-3, with 7 nucleotides matching TRBD2. Germline assignment: CDR1 SQVTM and CDR2 ANQGSEA. The CDR3 is made up of 15 amino acids. The V segment lost 4 bases and the J segment 2 bases; nucleotides outside the gene matches: 9. This chain's CDR3 is CSVVLAGEITDTQYF. As DNA, the CDR3 is TGCAGCGTTGTATTGGCGGGAGAGATCACAGATACGCAGTATTTT.

The rearrangement joins TRBV5-8 to TRBJ1-4; D not resolved. V lost 2 bases to trimming and J lost 14 bases, with 13 bases between them. This CDR3 region has 12 residues. CDR1 is SGHTS and CDR2 is YDEGEE in the germline V gene. CDR3 loop: CASSFLTGYLFF. CDR3 sequence (DNA): TGTGCCAGCAGCTTTTTGACGGGTTATCTGTTTTTT.

V and J are TRBV9 and TRBJ2-3; 8 bases match TRBD1. Unmatched junction bases numbered 8, after V lost 4 bases and J lost 4 bases. The V gene's germline CDR1 is SGDLS and CDR2 YYNGEE. The CDR3 is made up of 15 amino acids. CDR3 amino acids: CASSTSGGRADTQYF. Written as DNA, the CDR3 is TGTGCCAGCAGCACATCAGGGGGCAGGGCAGATACGCAGTATTTT.

The chain recombines TRBV27 with TRBJ2-5, with TRBD2 identical over 7 bases. Unmatched junction bases numbered 5, after V lost 1 base and J lost 3 bases. This CDR3 is built from 15 residues. Germline CDR1 and CDR2: MNHEY and SMNVEV (reference sequence). As DNA, the CDR3 is TGTGCCAGCAGTTTATACGGGACTATAAAAGAGACCCAGTACTTC. Amino acid sequence: CASSLYGTIKETQYF.

The rearrangement links TRBV10-1 to TRBJ1-1, with D possibly TRBD1 on 5 matching bases. The CDR3 is made up of 13 amino acids. Germline V gene data show CDR1 as WNHNN and CDR2 as SYGVQD (reference sequence). The V end was cut by 4 bases, the J end by 2 bases, with 8 bases between. This CDR3 reads CASSVGVNTEAFF. The CDR3 DNA sequence: TGCGCCAGCAGTGTAGGGGTAAACACTGAAGCTTTCTTT.

The chain combines TRBV7-3 with TRBJ2-1; D remains unclear. The CDR3 has 13 residues. The germline CDR1 and CDR2 sequences are SGHTA and FQGTGA. The V end was cut by 5 bases, the J end by 4 bases, with 9 bases between. The CDR3 DNA is TGTGCCAGCAGCCCCGGACCGTACAATGAGCAGTTCTTC. Translation gives CASSPGPYNEQFF.

This clone was observed a single time. The chain has TRBV4-3 and TRBJ2-7; D is unresolved. The CDR3 has 14 residues. Trimming shortened V by 0 bases and J by 3 bases, and 9 bases separated the two germline ends. Germline V lookup: CDR1 LGHNA, CDR2 YSLEER. Here the CDR3 reads CASSQDRSLYEQYF. The CDR3, as DNA: TGCGCCAGCAGCCAAGATAGGTCCCTCTACGAGCAGTACTTC.

This chain links TRBV28 with TRBJ2-2; TRBD2 matches at 11 bases. This CDR3 region has 14 residues. Germline CDR1 MDHEN, CDR2 SYDVKM. After removal of 11 bases from V and 7 bases from J, the junction contained 9 bases not matched to a gene. The CDR3 spells CAADSGRARGELFF. The CDR3 DNA sequence: TGTGCCGCGGATAGCGGGAGGGCCCGCGGGGAGCTGTTTTTT.

This clone appeared a single time. The gene calls are TRBV25-1 and TRBJ2-7; 10 positions match TRBD2. The CDR3 has 16 amino acids. The junction had 8 bases not matched to a gene; V was cut back by 3 bases and J by 3 bases. CDR1 MGHDK and CDR2 SYGVNS come from the germline V gene. This CDR3 is CASSDSGLAWGYEQYF. DNA of the CDR3: TGTGCCAGCAGTGACTCGGGACTAGCGTGGGGCTACGAGCAGTACTTC.

The rearrangement uses TRBV7-2 and TRBJ2-2, with 9 bases matching TRBD1. Germline CDR1 SGHTA, CDR2 FQGNSA. The CDR3 extends over 16 amino acids. Trimming cost V 5 bases and J 3 bases; bases outside gene matches: 7. The CDR3 here is CASSDFTGGDTGELFF. Written as DNA, the CDR3 is TGTGCCAGCAGCGATTTTACAGGGGGCGACACCGGGGAGCTGTTTTTT.

The gene calls are TRBV2 and TRBJ2-5, with D unresolved. Trimming removed 1 base at V and 1 base at J, with 7 bases between. The CDR3 length is 14 residues. CDR1 and CDR2 (germline): SNHLY, FYNNEI. The CDR3 DNA reads TGTGCCAGCAGTGAAGGATATCTCCAAGAGACCCAGTACTTC. Its protein is CASSEGYLQETQYF.

This chain joins TRBV9 and TRBJ2-2; D gene ambiguous. With 0 bases removed from V and 0 bases from J, the gap between germline ends came to 12 bases. Germline CDR1 is SGDLS and CDR2 is YYNGEE. The CDR3 has 17 amino acids. CDR3 nucleotides: TGTGCCAGCAGCGTAGTTGGGTCGGGCCCGAACACCGGGGAGCTGTTTTTT. Protein sequence: CASSVVGSGPNTGELFF. The full variable domain, its missing parts supplied by reference TRBV9 and TRBJ2-2, is DSGVTQTPKHLITATGQRVTLRCSPRSGDLSVYWYQQSLDQGLQFLIQYYNGEERAKGNILERFSAQQFPDLHSELNLSSLELGDSALYFCASSVVGSGPNTGELFFGEGSRLTVL.

In its sample, this clone was seen once. The V and J genes are TRBV27 and TRBJ1-1; D ambiguous. The CDR3 extends over 11 amino acids. V dropped 4 bases and J dropped 7 bases, with 7 bases sitting between them. The germline V gene has CDR1 MNHEY and CDR2 SMNVEV (reference sequence). The CDR3 DNA reads TGTGCCAGCAGTTCGGGGTTTGAAGCTTTCTTT. Amino acids: CASSSGFEAFF.

This clone was detected once. The genes are TRBV19 and TRBJ2-7, with D tentatively TRBD1 (6 bases). The CDR3 runs to 13 residues. The V end was cut by 6 bases, the J end by 7 bases, with 16 bases between. Germline CDR1 reads LNHDA; CDR2 reads SQIVND (reference sequence). The CDR3 loop is CASSPNAGVEQYF. The CDR3 DNA reads TGTGCCAGTAGCCCGAATGCAGGGGTGGAGCAGTACTTC.

The CDR3 sequence: CASSQLGTGWEAFF. As DNA, the CDR3 is TGCGCCAGCAGCCAACTCGGGACAGGATGGGAAGCTTTCTTT. J is TRBJ1-1 and V is TRBV4-1; 8 bases fit TRBD1. The CDR3 is 14 amino acids. CDR1 and CDR2 (germline): MGHRA, YSYEKL. V shed 2 bases, J shed 8 bases, and the junction held 7 bases outside the gene matches.

The J gene is TRBJ2-7, the V gene TRBV14, with no clear D. This CDR3 is built from 17 residues. In germline, CDR1 is SGHDN, CDR2 FVKESK. The V and J ends lost 0 bases and 0 bases respectively, with 15 bases between them. In DNA form, the CDR3 reads TGTGCCAGCAGCCAAGATTGGGGTGGGGATACCTCCTACGAGCAGTACTTC. Translating gives CASSQDWGGDTSYEQYF.

Written as DNA, the CDR3 is TGCGCCAGCAGCCCTCTGTCGGAATACAATGAGCAGTTCTTC. Protein product: CASSPLSEYNEQFF. This sequence joins TRBV4-1 and TRBJ2-1; the D is unclear. The CDR3 has 14 residues. V was trimmed by 4 bases and J by 4 bases, leaving 11 bases between them. CDR1 is MGHRA and CDR2 is YSYEKL in the germline V gene.

Regarding this clone: Mismatch with germline at one junction end may stem from a read error. The DNA of the CDR3 is TGTGCCAGCGGCCAAGGGAATGAGCAGTTCTTC. It specifies CASGQGNEQFF. The chain uses TRBV14 and TRBJ2-1; D unresolved. Per the germline V gene, CDR1 is SGHDN and CDR2 is FVKESK. The CDR3 sequence is 11 residues long.